The next 20 T cell receptor beta chains were all read from a single sample in a study of Tregs in tolerant kidney transplant recipients. Assay: immunoSEQ multiplex PCR; the TCRdb copy retains only in-frame clones and omits some. In the table there are some 250,000 clones, approximately 83% of which are singletons. The sequenced material came from CD4+ T cells from blood. These receptors were collected from a human donor in good health.

This chain joins TRBV5-4 and TRBJ1-2, with D maybe TRBD1 (6 bases). The germline V gene encodes CDR1 SGHNT and CDR2 YYREEE (reference sequence). V lost 3 bases and J lost 8, with 20 bases in between. This CDR3 spans 15 amino acids. The CDR3 reads CASSSNTGPYKGYTF. The CDR3 nucleotides are TGTGCCAGCAGCTCCAATACAGGGCCCTACAAGGGCTACACCTTC.

This chain uses TRBV29-1 with TRBJ2-1; possible D gene TRBD2, 6 bases. The CDR3 length is 17 residues. Germline V gene data show CDR1 as SQVTM and CDR2 as ANQGSEA. The V end lost 3 bases, the J end lost 6 bases, and 24 bases lay between the germline ends. CDR3 sequence reads: CSVDRELGGVWGNEQFF. DNA of the CDR3: TGCAGCGTTGACCGGGAATTGGGCGGGGTTTGGGGCAATGAGCAGTTCTTC.

The V call is TRBV27, the J call TRBJ2-3; 7 nucleotides align to TRBD2. The CDR3 runs to 12 residues. Germline trimming cut 6 bases from V and 5 bases from J; bases unmatched to any gene: 2. Germline lookup yields CDR1 MNHEY and CDR2 SMNVEV (reference sequence). The DNA of the CDR3 is TGTGCCAGCAGCGCGGGGGTAGATACGCAGTATTTT. Translated, it gives CASSAGVDTQYF.

The chain recombines TRBV11-2 with TRBJ2-7; TRBD1 matches 7 bases. Per the germline V gene, CDR1 is SGHAT and CDR2 is FQNNGV. Unmatched junction bases numbered 16, after V lost 4 bases and J lost 7 bases. The CDR3 runs 16 residues. The CDR3 nucleotides read TGTGCCAGCAGCTCGCTTCGCCAAGACAGGGCCGGGGAGCAGTACTTC. Amino acids: CASSSLRQDRAGEQYF.

With regard to this clone: Here the CDR3 omits its conserved ending phenylalanine or tryptophan, so a read error is the likely source. V is TRBV5-1 and J is TRBJ1-1; tentatively, D is TRBD1 (5 bases). Germline values: CDR1 SGHRS, CDR2 YFSETQ. The V end lost 4 bases, the J end lost 1 base, and 17 bases lay between the germline ends. The CDR3 has 16 amino acids. The CDR3 here is CASSGREGRGNTEAFS. CDR3 bases: TGCGCCAGCAGCGGTCGGGAGGGGCGAGGGAACACTGAAGCTTTCTCT.

The chain has TRBV7-2 and TRBJ2-7; possibly TRBD2 for D (5 bases). The V gene lost 1 base and the J gene lost 3 bases, with 7 bases spanning the gap. CDR1 is SGHTA, CDR2 FQGNSA, per germline. The CDR3 loop spans 13 amino acids. The chain's CDR3 is CASSLEEGYEQYF. The CDR3, as DNA: TGTGCCAGCAGCTTAGAAGAGGGCTACGAGCAGTACTTC.

This chain joins TRBV18 and TRBJ2-1; no clear D gene. Trimming stripped 3 bases from V and 1 base from J, with 13 bases between. Germline CDR1 KGHSH, CDR2 LQKENI. The CDR3 consists of 16 residues. The CDR3 nucleotides are TGTGCCAGCTCACCGATCGCAGGCCCTTCCTACAATGAGCAGTTCTTC. Translation: CASSPIAGPSYNEQFF.

The rearrangement links TRBV7-9 to TRBJ2-1; TRBD2 agrees at 12 bases. V shed 5 bases and J 14 bases; nucleotides not matched to a gene: 4. This CDR3 is built from 12 residues. Germline assignment: CDR1 SEHNR and CDR2 FQNEAQ (reference sequence). CDR3 amino acids: CASSPTSGGKFF. The CDR3 region has the DNA TGTGCCAGCAGCCCAACTAGCGGGGGGAAGTTCTTC.

The V and J genes are TRBV6-1 and TRBJ2-5; no firm D call. This CDR3 has 13 amino acids. The germline V gene encodes CDR1 MNHNS and CDR2 SASEGT. V lost 8 bases to trimming and J lost 4 bases, with 14 bases between them. CDR3 sequence (DNA): TGTGCCAGCTTACTGGGAAGATCAGAGACCCAGTACTTC. This translates into CASLLGRSETQYF.

The chain has TRBV6-6 and TRBJ2-7, with TRBD2 matching over 7 bases. With V trimmed by 8 bases and J by 0 bases, 7 bases remained unmatched. Germline-derived CDR1 and CDR2 are MNHNY and SVGAGI (reference sequence). The CDR3 is made up of 14 amino acids. The CDR3 nucleotides read TGTGCCAGCGCCCTCGGCGGGAGCTCCTACGAGCAGTACTTC. Translated, it gives CASALGGSSYEQYF.

This chain links TRBV6-1 with TRBJ1-2, with D possibly being TRBD1 (6 bases). Trimming took off 4 bases at V and 1 base at J, with 13 bases between the two ends. In germline, CDR1 is MNHNS, CDR2 SASEGT. The CDR3 sequence is 15 residues long. The CDR3 nucleotides are TGTGCCAGCAGTGGCCGGGACAAAGATAACTATGGCTACACCTTC. Protein sequence: CASSGRDKDNYGYTF.

J is TRBJ2-7 and V is TRBV5-1; 10 bases are a match to TRBD2. Germline assignment: CDR1 SGHRS and CDR2 YFSETQ. This CDR3 contains 15 residues. V lost 0 bases, J lost 5 bases, and 5 bases stayed unmatched. The CDR3 reads CASSLELAGWHEQYF. The CDR3, as DNA: TGCGCCAGCAGCTTGGAACTAGCGGGGTGGCACGAGCAGTACTTC.

The chain carries TRBV4-1 and TRBJ1-1; D not resolved. Looked up from germline, CDR1 is MGHRA and CDR2 is YSYEKL. This CDR3 contains 14 residues. V lost 2 bases and J 0 bases, leaving 7 bases between the germline ends. The CDR3 DNA follows: TGCGCCAGCAGCCAATCGGTCCTGAACACTGAAGCTTTCTTT. Protein product: CASSQSVLNTEAFF.

CDR3 sequence reads: CASSIVTGRFGTDTQYF. The CDR3 DNA follows: TGTGCCAGTAGTATAGTTACCGGGAGGTTCGGCACAGATACGCAGTATTTT. The J gene is TRBJ2-3, the V gene TRBV19; 7 positions match TRBD2. The V and J ends lost 1 base and 1 base, in that order; junction bases with no gene match: 8. The CDR3 runs to 17 residues. CDR1 is LNHDA, CDR2 SQIVND, per germline (reference sequence).

The V and J genes are TRBV7-9 and TRBJ1-2; tentative D call: TRBD1 (6 bases). Germline V gene data show CDR1 as SEHNR and CDR2 as FQNEAQ (reference sequence). The CDR3 extends over 16 amino acids. Trimming shortened V by 2 bases and J by 3 bases, and 16 bases separated the two germline ends. The CDR3 is CASSLFMDSWDYGYTF. CDR3 coding DNA: TGTGCCAGCAGCTTATTTATGGACAGTTGGGACTATGGCTACACCTTC.

This clone was recorded once. V and J are TRBV19 and TRBJ2-5, with D maybe TRBD2 (6 bases). Trimming cost V 1 base and J 5 bases, with 11 bases left between them. Germline assignment: CDR1 LNHDA and CDR2 SQIVND (reference sequence). This CDR3 has 14 residues. CDR3 DNA: TGTGCCAGTAGTATAGCCGGAGGGACGGAGACCCAGTACTTC. Translated: CASSIAGGTETQYF.

V usage is TRBV18 and J usage is TRBJ1-2; D remains ambiguous. This CDR3 contains 14 residues. Germline lookup yields CDR1 KGHSH and CDR2 LQKENI. Trimming cost V 2 bases and J 3 bases, with 10 bases left between them. CDR3 sequence reads: CASSPFPGDYGYTF. DNA of the CDR3: TGTGCCAGCTCACCATTTCCGGGCGACTATGGCTACACCTTC.

This chain uses TRBV4-1 with TRBJ1-2; TRBD1 matches at 7 bases. This CDR3 has 14 residues. Trimming took 5 bases from V and 3 from J; bases not matched to a gene: 6. Per the germline V gene, CDR1 is MGHRA and CDR2 is YSYEKL. The CDR3 DNA follows: TGCGCCAGCAGCTCCCGGGACAGAGACTATGGCTACACCTTC. Protein product: CASSSRDRDYGYTF.

The rearrangement links TRBV7-9 to TRBJ2-7; TRBD2 matches 8 bases. V lost 3 bases to trimming and J lost 3 bases; unmatched junction nucleotides: 7. This CDR3 contains 15 residues. CDR1 SEHNR and CDR2 FQNEAQ come from the germline V gene (reference sequence). The CDR3 sequence: CASSFPGTRDYEQYF. CDR3 DNA sequence: TGTGCCAGCAGCTTCCCCGGGACTAGGGACTACGAGCAGTACTTC.

This chain links TRBV5-4 with TRBJ2-2, with unresolved D. Germline CDR1 is SGHNT and CDR2 is YYREEE (reference sequence). The CDR3 sequence is 11 residues long. The V and J ends lost 2 bases and 6 bases respectively, with 2 bases between them. CDR3 residues: CASSLSGELFF. The CDR3 bases are TGTGCCAGCAGCTTATCCGGGGAGCTGTTTTTT.